These 20 T cell receptor beta chains were all obtained from the same sample, sequenced in a study of tumor-infiltrating lymphocytes in primary liver carcinoma. Unsorted whole blood yielded the blood RNA, and germline DNA was also extracted. TCR beta cDNA came from approximately 490 ng total RNA, primed with a constant-region primer. The TCR beta library was amplified through three nested multiplex PCR rounds in a modified ARM-PCR procedure. TRBV1-TRBV30 forward primers and a C-beta reverse primer were used in the first two PCR rounds, which each ran for approximately 10 cycles. Via MiXCR, TCRdb re-called the multiplex PCR reads, giving one row per CDR3 protein. The table shows 300,000 to 350,000 distinct CDR3 sequences, with less than 75% occurring only once. The sequencing sample was made of peripheral blood. All receptors derive from a man aged 35-49 years with primary liver carcinoma and hepatitis B virus infection.

In regard to this clonotype: A much larger clone lies one base from this, so it may be a read error. This chain uses TRBV4-3 with TRBJ2-2; D remains unclear. CDR1 LGHNA and CDR2 YSLEER come from the germline V gene. V was cut by 0 bases and J by 6 bases, with 11 bases left in between. The CDR3 covers 15 residues. CDR3 residues: CASSQDASGAGELFF. Here the CDR3 DNA reads TGCGCCAGCAGCCAAGATGCCTCTGGGGCCGGGGAGCTGTTTTTT.

Notes on this clonotype: A much larger clone sits a single nucleotide away, making a read error possible. V usage is TRBV28 and J usage is TRBJ2-7, with 11 bases aligning to TRBD1. CDR3 length: 14 amino acids. Germline V gene data show CDR1 as MDHEN and CDR2 as SYDVKM. Trimming cost V 7 bases and J 0 bases; bases outside gene matches: 2. The CDR3 is CASIGTGGSYEQYF. CDR3 sequence (DNA): TGTGCCAGCATCGGGACAGGGGGCTCCTACGAGCAGTACTTC. The whole variable domain, filled in from reference TRBV28 and TRBJ2-7, reads DVKVTQSSRYLVKRTGEKVFLECVQDMDHENMFWYRQDPGLGLRLIYFSYDVKMKEKGDIPEGYSVSREKKERFSLILESASTNQTSMYLCASIGTGGSYEQYFGPGTRLTVT.

The CDR3 spells CASRGTGWDYGYTF. For the CDR3, the DNA is TGTGCCAGCAGGGGGACAGGGTGGGACTATGGCTACACCTTC. The chain recombines TRBV6-6 with TRBJ1-2; 9 bases match TRBD1. This CDR3 is 14 amino acids long. Trimming cost V 6 bases and J 3 bases; bases outside gene matches: 5. The germline V gene has CDR1 MNHNY and CDR2 SVGAGI (reference sequence).

Note on this clonotype: The CDR3 does not close with the conserved phenylalanine or tryptophan, likely indicating a read error. The chain uses TRBV29-1 and TRBJ2-2; a weak D match, TRBD1 (6 bases). The CDR3 runs 14 residues. Germline values: CDR1 SQVTM, CDR2 ANQGSEA. CDR3 bases: TGCAGTGTTCGGGACAATAGGACCACCGGGGAGCTGTTTATT. This encodes CSVRDNRTTGELFI.

Details on this clonotype: The junction departs from the called germline gene at one end, perhaps through a read error. V gene TRBV11-2 combines with J gene TRBJ2-1, with 12 nucleotides matching TRBD2. CDR3 size: 17 residues. From germline, CDR1 is SGHAT and CDR2 FQNNGV. The CDR3 is CARRRPETSGSSDEQFF. CDR3 DNA sequence: TGTGCCAGAAGGCGCCCCGAGACTAGCGGGAGCTCCGATGAGCAATTCTTC.

A remark on this clonotype: One end of the junction fails to match germline, which may point to a read error. V and J are TRBV6-4 and TRBJ2-5; no firm D call. The CDR3 has 13 residues. Looked up from germline, CDR1 is MRHNA and CDR2 is SNTAGT. The CDR3 loop is CASSSNPGEAQYF. The CDR3 nucleotides are TGTGCCAGCAGCTCAAATCCCGGAGAGGCCCAGTACTTC.

Remarks on this clonotype: This clone may be a read error of a much larger clone one base away. This chain links TRBV6-5 with TRBJ2-5, with D tentatively TRBD2 (7 bases). The ends were cut back, 4 bases at V and 4 bases at J, with 13 bases in the middle. The CDR3 is 14 amino acids. Germline-derived CDR1 and CDR2 are MNHEY and SVGAGI. CDR3 in amino acids: CASSSSGGIETQYF. The CDR3 coding sequence is TGTGCCAGCAGTTCCTCGGGGGGCATAGAGACCCAGTACTTC.

Note on this clonotype: This sequence may be a read error, since a much larger clone differs from it by one base. The chain employs TRBV10-3 and TRBJ2-7, with D perhaps TRBD1 or TRBD2 (5 bases each). V was trimmed by 5 bases and J by 6 bases, leaving 20 bases between them. CDR3 size: 15 residues. The germline V gene encodes CDR1 ENHRY and CDR2 SYGVKD. For the CDR3, the DNA is TGTGCCATCAGTACACGGGGACGGGGTTATGGCGAGCAGTACTTC. Translated, it gives CAISTRGRGYGEQYF.

The chain uses TRBV27 and TRBJ2-1; TRBD1 agrees at 9 bases. The V gene's germline CDR1 is MNHEY and CDR2 SMNVEV (reference sequence). The J segment lost 6 bases and the V segment lost 3 bases, leaving 12 bases of the junction unmatched. The CDR3 runs to 17 residues. The CDR3 here is CASSLYFQQGAVNEQFF. DNA for the CDR3: TGTGCCAGCAGTTTGTATTTTCAACAGGGGGCAGTCAATGAGCAGTTCTTC.

There are a few counts of this clonotype. The DNA of the CDR3 is TGTGCCACGAGGGACGACTCCTACGAGCAGTACTTC. Translated, it gives CATRDDSYEQYF. The rearrangement links TRBV7-9 to TRBJ2-7, with D perhaps given as TRBD1 or TRBD2 (5 bases each). CDR3 length: 12 amino acids. Germline V gene lookup returns CDR1 SEHNR and CDR2 FQNEAQ (reference sequence). V dropped 10 bases and J dropped 0 bases, with 10 bases sitting between them.

This chain uses TRBV19 with TRBJ1-4, with D maybe TRBD1 (5 bases). This CDR3 region has 15 residues. V gave up 6 bases and J gave up 8 bases, with 19 bases separating them. CDR1 and CDR2 (germline): LNHDA, SQIVND (reference sequence). The CDR3, as DNA: TGTGCCAGTAGACTCGGGACTGCCGATGGGGAAAAACTGTTTTTT. This codes for CASRLGTADGEKLFF.

This clonotype was detected a few times. The V gene is TRBV12-3 or TRBV12-4, the J gene TRBJ2-5; a weak D match, TRBD2 (6 bases). The CDR3 has 14 residues. V lost 8 bases and J 4 bases, leaving 17 bases between the germline ends. CDR3: CASGQSGGLETQYF. For the CDR3, the DNA is TGTGCCAGCGGTCAATCCGGGGGTCTAGAGACCCAGTACTTC.

Regarding this clonotype: This may stem from a read error, because a much larger clone lies one nucleotide away. The chain uses TRBV12-3 or TRBV12-4 and TRBJ2-2; TRBD2 agrees at 12 bases. The trim removed 10 bases at V and 2 bases at J, leaving 11 bases unmatched. The CDR3 is 17 residues long. As DNA, the CDR3 is TGTGCCATCAGCCCGACTAGCGGGAGCCTTAACACCGGGGAGCTGTTTTTT. It codes for CAISPTSGSLNTGELFF.

Note on this clonotype: A much larger clone differs from this one at a single base, so this may be a read error. The chain has TRBV6-1 and TRBJ2-3; D gene ambiguous. Germline V gives CDR1 MNHNS, CDR2 SASEGT. This CDR3 region has 15 residues. V was shortened by 4 bases and J by 4 bases, with 15 bases between the two germline ends. The CDR3 protein is CASSGRVRTPDTQYF. CDR3 DNA: TGTGCCAGCAGTGGACGAGTCAGAACGCCAGATACGCAGTATTTT.

On this clonotype: This may be a read error, as it is one base from a much larger clone. V gene TRBV29-1 combines with J gene TRBJ1-1; no clear D. The germline gives CDR1 SQVTM, CDR2 ANQGSEA. With 8 bases removed from V and 1 base from J, the gap between germline ends came to 14 bases. This CDR3 region has 13 residues. CDR3 amino acids: CSPVRQSNTEAFF. The DNA of the CDR3 is TGCAGCCCCGTGCGGCAGTCGAACACTGAAGCTTTCTTT. The full variable domain, with the rest looked up from reference TRBV29-1 and TRBJ1-1, is SAVISQKPSRDICQRGTSLTIQCQVDSQVTMMFWYRQQPGQSLTLIATANQGSEATYESGFVIDKFPISRPNLTFSTLTVSNMSPEDSSIYLCSPVRQSNTEAFFGQGTRLTVV.

The genes are TRBV10-3 and TRBJ2-7, with D hard to call. Trimming pared 2 bases from V and 8 bases from J, leaving 19 bases between. The germline V gene has CDR1 ENHRY and CDR2 SYGVKD. The CDR3 consists of 15 residues. In DNA form, the CDR3 reads TGTGCCATCAGTGAGCCGACAAGACTCTATTCGAAGCAGTACTTC. It is translated as CAISEPTRLYSKQYF.

CDR3 protein: CASSLDAGWINYGYTF. In DNA form, the CDR3 reads TGTGCCAGCAGCTTAGATGCAGGGTGGATTAACTATGGCTACACCTTC. The V gene is TRBV11-3, the J gene TRBJ1-2; TRBD1 is a possible D gene (5 bases). Germline CDR1 is SGHNT and CDR2 is YENEEA. The CDR3 runs to 16 residues. Trimming pared 0 bases from V and 1 base from J, leaving 12 bases between.

This chain links TRBV11-2 with TRBJ2-7, with TRBD2 identical over 7 bases. Germline CDR1 SGHAT, CDR2 FQNNGV. V shed 3 bases and J 3 bases; nucleotides not matched to a gene: 11. This CDR3 region has 16 residues. CDR3 loop: CASSFEGGSSFYEQYF. The CDR3 DNA reads as TGTGCCAGCAGCTTTGAGGGCGGGAGTAGCTTCTACGAGCAGTACTTC.

This clonotype was recorded at least ten times. The chain recombines TRBV12-3 or TRBV12-4 with TRBJ2-2, with 10 bases that match TRBD1. The CDR3 is 16 residues long. V dropped 5 bases and J dropped 6; count of bases not matched to a gene: 9. This chain's CDR3 is CASSTTGTGVAGELFF. Here the CDR3 DNA reads TGTGCCAGCAGTACAACCGGGACAGGGGTCGCCGGGGAGCTGTTTTTT.

The count of this clonotype is one. Given a much more abundant clone one base away, this may be a read error. The chain is built from TRBV4-3 and TRBJ1-1; no firm D call. The CDR3 is 15 amino acids. Per the germline V gene, CDR1 is LGHNA and CDR2 is YSLEER. The CDR3 DNA is TGCGCCAGCGGCCAAGATAGGTGGATGAACACTGAAGCTTTCTTT. Amino acids: CASGQDRWMNTEAFF.